The 27 T cell receptor beta chains below come from one sample, sequenced in a study of OX40 agonist ivuxolimab in advanced cancers. Library preparation was by the immunoSEQ multiplex PCR assay. TCRdb holds this immuneACCESS table with in-frame rearrangements only. Some clones are missing; in checked studies, unresolved V genes explain under half, and the rest has no known cause. The sample table holds over 80,000 clones, of which about 88% were seen once. Clones ranked in the top ten supply about 0.8% of the sample. The input for sequencing was CD4+ or CD8+ T cells sorted from blood, taken in a trial of the OX40 agonist ivuxolimab. The receptors shown here come from an adult with an advanced solid tumor such as melanoma, head and neck, liver or kidney cancer.

V is TRBV7-3 and J is TRBJ2-3; 11 bases match TRBD2. This CDR3 contains 15 residues. The J segment lost 2 bases and the V segment lost 5 bases, leaving 3 bases of the junction unmatched. Germline V CDR1 and CDR2: SGHTA, FQGTGA. In DNA form, the CDR3 reads TGTGCCAGCAGCCAGACTAGCGGGGTCACAGATACGCAGTATTTT. It translates to CASSQTSGVTDTQYF.

The genes are TRBV18 and TRBJ2-1; TRBD1 is a possible D gene (6 bases). V shed 6 bases and J shed 4 bases, with 16 bases lying between them. Germline V gene data show CDR1 as KGHSH and CDR2 as LQKENI. The CDR3 runs 15 residues. In DNA, the CDR3 is TGTGCCAGCTCCCCCGGGACAATGACTTACAATGAGCAGTTCTTC. Amino acid sequence: CASSPGTMTYNEQFF.

V and J are TRBV19 and TRBJ1-5; 8 bases fit TRBD1. Per germline, CDR1 LNHDA and CDR2 SQIVND (reference sequence). The junction had 6 bases not matched to a gene; V was cut back by 4 bases and J by 7 bases. The length of the CDR3 is 14 residues. The CDR3 DNA sequence: TGTGCCAGTAGTACCGACAGGGGAGGCCAGCCCCAGCATTTT. Residues: CASSTDRGGQPQHF.

The chain uses TRBV13 and TRBJ1-2; maybe TRBD1 (6 bases). The CDR3 contains 16 residues. Germline V gene data show CDR1 as PRHDT and CDR2 as FYEKMQ (reference sequence). V shed 7 bases and J shed 5 bases, with 23 bases lying between them. Here the CDR3 reads CASTTGGGGMFYGYTF. DNA for the CDR3: TGTGCCAGCACCACCGGGGGCGGAGGGATGTTTTATGGCTACACCTTC.

The rearrangement links TRBV30 to TRBJ2-4, with 8 bases lining up with TRBD2. The CDR3 runs to 13 residues. Germline CDR1 and CDR2: GTSNPN and SVGIG (reference sequence). The V segment lost 8 bases and the J segment 9 bases; nucleotides outside the gene matches: 12. The CDR3 DNA sequence: TGTGCCCACGGGAGGGCCCTCGGTACCATTCAGTACTTC. It translates to CAHGRALGTIQYF.

This clone appeared a single time. V gene TRBV5-6 combines with J gene TRBJ2-3, with D possibly called TRBD1 or TRBD2 (5 bases each). Trimming removed 1 base at V and 1 base at J, with 13 bases between. Germline CDR1 is SGHDT and CDR2 is YYEEEE. This CDR3 has 16 residues. Here the CDR3 reads CASSLWGIRGTDTQYF. Here the CDR3 DNA reads TGTGCCAGCAGCTTGTGGGGGATTAGAGGCACAGATACGCAGTATTTT. The full variable domain, completed using reference TRBV5-6 and TRBJ2-3, is DAGVTQSPTHLIKTRGQQVTLRCSPKSGHDTVSWYQQALGQGPQFIFQYYEEEERQRGNFPDRFSGHQFPNYSSELNVNALLLGDSALYLCASSLWGIRGTDTQYFGPGTRLTVL.

This clone showed up just once. The CDR3 spells CASRSPDGNTIYF. The DNA for the CDR3 is TGTGCCAGTAGATCCCCTGATGGAAACACCATATATTTT. This chain uses TRBV19 with TRBJ1-3; D ambiguous. Trimming removed 6 bases at V and 3 bases at J, with 9 bases between. Germline V lookup: CDR1 LNHDA, CDR2 SQIVND (reference sequence). The CDR3 covers 13 residues. Based on the CDR3 plus reference TRBV19 and TRBJ1-3, the full variable domain is DGGITQSPKYLFRKEGQNVTLSCEQNLNHDAMYWYRQDPGQGLRLIYYSQIVNDFQKGDIAEGYSVSREKKESFPLTVTSAQKNPTAFYLCASRSPDGNTIYFGEGSWLTVV.

This clone was found once. This CDR3 is CASSEGSGVGYTF. The CDR3 DNA is TGTGCCAGCAGTGAAGGGTCAGGGGTTGGCTACACCTTC. This rearrangement joins TRBV6-1 to TRBJ1-2, with a possible D match to TRBD1 (6 bases). The V gene lost 1 base and the J gene lost 7 bases, with 10 bases spanning the gap. This CDR3 comprises 13 residues. The germline CDR1 and CDR2 sequences are MNHNS and SASEGT.

The gene calls are TRBV5-4 and TRBJ1-4; D remains unclear. CDR3 length: 14 amino acids. Germline CDR1 is SGHNT and CDR2 is YYREEE (reference sequence). V was shortened by 0 bases and J by 5 bases, with 8 bases between the two germline ends. This chain's CDR3 is CASSLDWGNEKLFF. As DNA, the CDR3 is TGTGCCAGCAGCTTGGACTGGGGAAATGAAAAACTGTTTTTT.

Written as DNA, the CDR3 is TGTGCCAGTAGCGAGACAGGGGCAGGAGGTCAGCCCCAGCATTTT. Protein: CASSETGAGGQPQHF. The chain carries TRBV19 and TRBJ1-5; 8 positions match TRBD1. The CDR3 sequence is 15 residues long. Germline V lookup: CDR1 LNHDA, CDR2 SQIVND (reference sequence). Unmatched junction bases numbered 10, after V lost 6 bases and J lost 6 bases.

Note on this clone: One end of the junction is discordant with germline, which a read error may explain. The V and J genes are TRBV4-1 and TRBJ1-1; 7 bases line up with TRBD1. This CDR3 is built from 12 residues. The V gene's germline CDR1 is MGHRA and CDR2 YSYEKL. CDR3 nucleotide sequence: TGCGTCAGCAGCCAGAGACAGGGTGAAGCTTTCTTT. It translates to CVSSQRQGEAFF.

The table lists this clone with a few counts. This chain connects TRBV5-1 to TRBJ2-2, with TRBD2 identical over 10 bases. J lost 6 bases, V lost 0 bases, and 8 bases had no gene match. CDR1 and CDR2 (germline): SGHRS, YFSETQ. The CDR3 totals 17 residues. CDR3 DNA sequence: TGCGCCAGCAGCTTGGCTAGCGGGAGTGCCCGGGCCGGGGAGCTGTTTTTT. It codes for CASSLASGSARAGELFF.

This chain's CDR3 is CASSGLLAIHTDTQYF. As DNA, the CDR3 is TGTGCCAGCAGTGGCCTACTAGCGATCCACACAGATACGCAGTATTTT. The chain combines TRBV2 with TRBJ2-3; TRBD2 matches 7 bases. V lost 4 bases to trimming and J lost 2 bases; unmatched junction nucleotides: 9. The germline V gene has CDR1 SNHLY and CDR2 FYNNEI. The CDR3 sequence is 16 residues long.

The V gene is TRBV28, the J gene TRBJ1-5, with D maybe TRBD1 (6 bases). The CDR3 has 13 amino acids. Per the germline V gene, CDR1 is MDHEN and CDR2 is SYDVKM. V lost 7 bases and J 4 bases, leaving 11 bases between the germline ends. The CDR3 spells CASITGRNQPQHF. In DNA, the CDR3 is TGTGCCAGCATAACAGGGAGAAATCAGCCCCAGCATTTT.

This clone was observed a single time. The CDR3 DNA reads as TGTGCCAGTAGTGGGGGACTAGCGGGAGTAAATAATGAGCAGTTCTTC. Protein product: CASSGGLAGVNNEQFF. J is TRBJ2-1 and V is TRBV19, with 14 positions matching TRBD2. V lost 5 bases and J lost 7; bases outside the gene matches: 7. This CDR3 has 16 amino acids. Per germline, CDR1 LNHDA and CDR2 SQIVND (reference sequence).

The V call is TRBV10-3, the J call TRBJ2-2; D ambiguous. Deletions cut 7 bases from V and 5 bases from J, with 14 bases between. Germline V gives CDR1 ENHRY, CDR2 SYGVKD. This CDR3 spans 14 amino acids. CDR3 protein: CAITGGIGTGELFF. The CDR3 DNA is TGTGCCATCACAGGTGGGATCGGGACCGGGGAGCTGTTTTTT.

The rearrangement joins TRBV7-8 to TRBJ2-1, with TRBD2 matching over 7 bases. Germline assignment: CDR1 SGHVS and CDR2 FQNEAQ. CDR3 size: 17 residues. The V gene end was trimmed by 1 base and the J gene end by 5 bases; junction bases not matched to a gene: 11. CDR3 in DNA: TGTGCCAGCAGCTTAGAGCCGGTACTAGCGACGAACAATGAGCAGTTCTTC. Protein: CASSLEPVLATNNEQFF.

V gene TRBV5-1 combines with J gene TRBJ1-1; D is uncertain. V shed 5 bases and J shed 3 bases, with 14 bases lying between them. Germline CDR1 SGHRS, CDR2 YFSETQ. The CDR3 is made up of 14 amino acids. The CDR3 bases are TGCGCCAGCAGGGAGGCGACACGCTACACTGAAGCTTTCTTT. This encodes CASREATRYTEAFF. Variable domain in full (rest from reference TRBV5-1 and TRBJ1-1): KAGVTQTPRYLIKTRGQQVTLSCSPISGHRSVSWYQQTPGQGLQFLFEYFSETQRNKGNFPGRFSGRQFSNSRSEMNVSTLELGDSALYLCASREATRYTEAFFGQGTRLTVV.

V usage is TRBV19 and J usage is TRBJ1-1; perhaps TRBD1 as D (6 bases). Trimming removed 5 bases from V and 6 bases from J, with 16 bases in between. Germline assignment: CDR1 LNHDA and CDR2 SQIVND (reference sequence). The CDR3 has 14 amino acids. The CDR3 reads CASSLEGGMAEAFF. The DNA for the CDR3 is TGTGCCAGTAGTCTCGAGGGGGGAATGGCTGAAGCTTTCTTT.

V and J are TRBV6-5 and TRBJ2-7; 12 nucleotides match TRBD2. Germline trimming cut 2 bases from V and 5 bases from J; bases unmatched to any gene: 7. Germline V gene sequence: CDR1 MNHEY, CDR2 SVGAGI. This CDR3 contains 16 residues. CDR3: CASSYLKTSGSHEQYF. CDR3 sequence (DNA): TGTGCCAGCAGTTACCTCAAGACTAGCGGGAGCCACGAGCAGTACTTC.

This sequence joins TRBV29-1 and TRBJ1-3; unclear D gene. This CDR3 has 13 amino acids. Germline lookup yields CDR1 SQVTM and CDR2 ANQGSEA. Trimming shortened V by 5 bases and J by 0 bases, and 8 bases separated the two germline ends. The CDR3 loop reads CSVSRNSGNTIYF. The DNA of the CDR3 is TGCAGCGTTTCTCGTAACTCTGGAAACACCATATATTTT.

CDR3 sequence (DNA): TGTGCCAGCAGTTATCTAGCGGGAGGGCAAAATGAGCAGTTCTTC. It yields the protein CASSYLAGGQNEQFF. The V gene is TRBV28, the J gene TRBJ2-1, with 12 nucleotides matching TRBD2. The CDR3 extends over 15 amino acids. Germline V gives CDR1 MDHEN, CDR2 SYDVKM. J lost 7 bases, V lost 4 bases, and 5 bases had no gene match. The full variable domain, rest sourced from reference TRBV28 and TRBJ2-1, is DVKVTQSSRYLVKRTGEKVFLECVQDMDHENMFWYRQDPGLGLRLIYFSYDVKMKEKGDIPEGYSVSREKKERFSLILESASTNQTSMYLCASSYLAGGQNEQFFGPGTRLTVL.

The chain has TRBV5-6 and TRBJ1-2; D ambiguous. Germline CDR1 reads SGHDT; CDR2 reads YYEEEE. This CDR3 comprises 12 residues. Trimming took 1 base from V and 7 from J, leaving 8 bases between them. In nucleotides, the CDR3 is TGTGCCAGCAGCTTGTGGACGGCTGGCTACACCTTC. Translating it yields CASSLWTAGYTF.

CDR3 DNA: TGTGCCAGTATTGACAGGAGCTCTGGAAACACCATATATTTT. This gives the protein CASIDRSSGNTIYF. The chain employs TRBV19 and TRBJ1-3; tentative D call: TRBD1 (6 bases). This CDR3 is built from 14 residues. Germline V gene sequence: CDR1 LNHDA, CDR2 SQIVND (reference sequence). V lost 7 bases and J lost 0, with 10 bases in between.

This chain links TRBV30 with TRBJ2-7; 11 bases line up with TRBD1. The CDR3 covers 13 residues. Trimming removed 3 bases from V and 4 bases from J; junction bases left unmatched: 2. Germline V gene sequence: CDR1 GTSNPN, CDR2 SVGIG (reference sequence). Here the CDR3 DNA reads TGTGCCTGGAGCGGGACAGGGGGTTACGAGCAGTACTTC. This codes for CAWSGTGGYEQYF.

The chain employs TRBV6-1 and TRBJ2-2; D perhaps matches TRBD2 (6 bases). CDR3 length equals 14 residues. The germline CDR1 and CDR2 sequences are MNHNS and SASEGT. V was pared by 6 bases and J by 6 bases, with 14 bases between. Here the CDR3 DNA reads TGTGCCAGCAGGGACGGAGGGGTGCCCGGGGAGCTGTTTTTT. This translates into CASRDGGVPGELFF.

The CDR3 spells CASSRLGNEQFF. The CDR3 region has the DNA TGCGCCAGCAGCCGCCTGGGGAATGAGCAGTTCTTC. The chain combines TRBV4-3 with TRBJ2-1; D gene ambiguous. V was trimmed by 4 bases and J by 7 bases, leaving 8 bases between them. Germline loops: CDR1 LGHNA, CDR2 YSLEER. The CDR3 sequence is 12 residues long.